This T cell receptor beta chain was sequenced for a study of blood T cell repertoires in COVID-19. Across the whole study: In each case, the material was cDNA or gDNA derived from T cells, B-cell-depleted T cells, or PBMCs.

J was trimmed by 6 bases and V by 3 bases; bases with no gene match: 5. The CDR3 spans 14 residues. CDR1 is SGHRS and CDR2 is YFSETQ in the germline V gene. How the authors handled the data: How many nucleated cells were present was estimated from reference gene primer amplification. TCRdb keeps only in-frame clones here, not all; method: immunoSEQ multiplex PCR. D and trimming were read from the DNA, whereas the V and J calls and clone size are those reported in that table. Of about 220,000 clones listed, 80% to 90% are singletons. The sample taken for sequencing was peripheral blood. The chain carries TRBV5-1 and TRBJ1-1; 10 nucleotides agree with TRBD1. This sequence originates from a man in his thirties or forties with active or convalescent COVID-19. The CDR3 DNA reads as TGCGCCAGCAGCTCGAGGACAGGGGGTGCTGAAGCTTTCTTT. Translated, it gives CASSSRTGGAEAFF.